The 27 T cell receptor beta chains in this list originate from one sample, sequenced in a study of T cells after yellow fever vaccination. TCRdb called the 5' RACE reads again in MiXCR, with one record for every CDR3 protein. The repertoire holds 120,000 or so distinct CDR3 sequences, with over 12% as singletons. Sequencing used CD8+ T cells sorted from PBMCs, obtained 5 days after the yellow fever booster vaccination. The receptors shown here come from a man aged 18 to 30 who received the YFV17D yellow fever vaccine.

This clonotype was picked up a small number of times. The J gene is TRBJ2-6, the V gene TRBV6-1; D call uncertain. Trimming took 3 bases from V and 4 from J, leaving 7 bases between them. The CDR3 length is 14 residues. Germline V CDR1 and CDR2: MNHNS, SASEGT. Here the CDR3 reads CASSDLSGANVLTF. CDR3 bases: TGTGCCAGCAGTGATCTGTCCGGGGCCAACGTCCTGACTTTC.

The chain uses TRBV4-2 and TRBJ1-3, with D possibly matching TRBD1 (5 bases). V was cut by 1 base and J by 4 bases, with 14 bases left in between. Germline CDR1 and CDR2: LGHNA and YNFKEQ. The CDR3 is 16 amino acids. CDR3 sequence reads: CASSQGEGVEGNTIYF. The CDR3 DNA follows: TGTGCCAGCAGCCAAGGGGAAGGGGTAGAAGGAAACACCATATATTTT.

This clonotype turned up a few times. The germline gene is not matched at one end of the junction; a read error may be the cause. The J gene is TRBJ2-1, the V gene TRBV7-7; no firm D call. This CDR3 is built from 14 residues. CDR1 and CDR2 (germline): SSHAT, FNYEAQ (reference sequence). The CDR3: CASSEGSRDGILFF. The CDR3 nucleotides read TGTGCTAGCAGCGAAGGGTCAAGGGATGGTATTCTGTTCTTC.

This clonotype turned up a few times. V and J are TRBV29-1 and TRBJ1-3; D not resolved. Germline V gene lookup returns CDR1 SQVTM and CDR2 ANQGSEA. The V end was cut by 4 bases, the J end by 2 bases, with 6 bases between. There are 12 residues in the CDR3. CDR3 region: CSVGTAGNTIYF. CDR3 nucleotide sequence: TGCAGCGTTGGAACGGCTGGAAACACCATATATTTT.

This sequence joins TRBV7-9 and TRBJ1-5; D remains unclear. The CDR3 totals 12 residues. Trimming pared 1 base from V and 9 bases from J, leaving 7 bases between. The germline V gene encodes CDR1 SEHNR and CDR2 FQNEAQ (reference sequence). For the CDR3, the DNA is TGTGCCAGCAGCTTAGATGGCCTGCCCCAGCATTTT. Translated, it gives CASSLDGLPQHF. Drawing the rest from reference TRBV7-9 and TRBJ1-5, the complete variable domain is DTGVSQNPRHKITKRGQNVTFRCDPISEHNRLYWYRQTLGQGPEFLTYFQNEAQLEKSRLLSDRFSAERPKGSFSTLEIQRTEQGDSAMYLCASSLDGLPQHFGDGTRLSIL.

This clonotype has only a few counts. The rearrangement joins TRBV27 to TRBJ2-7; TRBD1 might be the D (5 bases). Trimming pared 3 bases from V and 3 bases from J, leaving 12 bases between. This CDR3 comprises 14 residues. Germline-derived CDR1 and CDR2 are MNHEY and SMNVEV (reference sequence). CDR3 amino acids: CASSFSQGNYEQYF. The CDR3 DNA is TGTGCCAGCAGTTTCTCCCAGGGCAACTACGAGCAGTACTTC.

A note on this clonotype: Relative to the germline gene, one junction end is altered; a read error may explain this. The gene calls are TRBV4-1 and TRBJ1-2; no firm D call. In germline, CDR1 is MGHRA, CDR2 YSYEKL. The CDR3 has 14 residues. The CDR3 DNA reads TGCTCCAGCAGCCACAGAGGGATGAACTATGGCTACACCTTC. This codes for CSSSHRGMNYGYTF.

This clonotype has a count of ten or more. CDR3 protein: CASSLASGDPYEQYV. CDR3 nucleotides: TGTGCCAGCAGCTTGGCTAGCGGGGACCCCTACGAGCAGTACGTC. This chain links TRBV11-2 with TRBJ2-7; 9 nucleotides agree with TRBD2. This CDR3 region has 15 residues. The germline V gene encodes CDR1 SGHAT and CDR2 FQNNGV. V was clipped by 3 bases and J by 2 bases; unmatched bases: 5.

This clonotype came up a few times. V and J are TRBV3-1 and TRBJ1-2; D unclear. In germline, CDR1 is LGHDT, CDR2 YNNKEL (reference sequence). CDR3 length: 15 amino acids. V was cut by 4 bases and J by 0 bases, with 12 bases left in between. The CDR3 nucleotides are TGTGCCAGCAGCCCACGGACGGAGACTAACTATGGCTACACCTTC. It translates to CASSPRTETNYGYTF.

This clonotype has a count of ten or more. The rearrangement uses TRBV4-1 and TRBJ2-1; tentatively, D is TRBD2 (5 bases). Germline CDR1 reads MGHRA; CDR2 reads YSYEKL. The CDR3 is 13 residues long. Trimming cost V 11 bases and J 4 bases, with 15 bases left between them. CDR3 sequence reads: CASGLAVYNEQFF. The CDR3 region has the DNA TGCGCCTCCGGGCTAGCTGTGTACAATGAGCAGTTCTTC.

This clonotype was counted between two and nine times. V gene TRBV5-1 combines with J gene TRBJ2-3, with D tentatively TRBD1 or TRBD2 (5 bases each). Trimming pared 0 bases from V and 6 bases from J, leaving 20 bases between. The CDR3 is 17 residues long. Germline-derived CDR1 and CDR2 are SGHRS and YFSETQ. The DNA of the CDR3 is TGCGCCAGCAGCTTGGGGCCCGGGACGGGCCCCAGGGATACGCAGTATTTT. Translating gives CASSLGPGTGPRDTQYF. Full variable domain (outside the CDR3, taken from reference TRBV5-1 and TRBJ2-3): KAGVTQTPRYLIKTRGQQVTLSCSPISGHRSVSWYQQTPGQGLQFLFEYFSETQRNKGNFPGRFSGRQFSNSRSEMNVSTLELGDSALYLCASSLGPGTGPRDTQYFGPGTRLTVL.

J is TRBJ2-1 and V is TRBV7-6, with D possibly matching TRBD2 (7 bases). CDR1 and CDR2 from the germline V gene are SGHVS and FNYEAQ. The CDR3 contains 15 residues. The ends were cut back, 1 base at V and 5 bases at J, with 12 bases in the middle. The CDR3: CASSLVRGGHNEQFF. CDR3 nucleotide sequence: TGTGCCAGCAGCTTAGTTCGCGGGGGCCACAATGAGCAGTTCTTC. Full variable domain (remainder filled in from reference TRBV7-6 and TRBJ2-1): GAGVSQSPRYKVTKRGQDVALRCDPISGHVSLYWYRQALGQGPEFLTYFNYEAQQDKSGLPNDRFSAERPEGSISTLTIQRTEQRDSAMYRCASSLVRGGHNEQFFGPGTRLTVL.

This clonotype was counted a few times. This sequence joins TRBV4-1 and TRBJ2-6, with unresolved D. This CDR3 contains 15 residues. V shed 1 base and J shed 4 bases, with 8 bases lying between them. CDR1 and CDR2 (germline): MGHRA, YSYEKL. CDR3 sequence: CASSQVRPGANVLTF. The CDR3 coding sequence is TGCGCCAGCAGCCAAGTTCGACCCGGGGCCAACGTCCTGACTTTC.

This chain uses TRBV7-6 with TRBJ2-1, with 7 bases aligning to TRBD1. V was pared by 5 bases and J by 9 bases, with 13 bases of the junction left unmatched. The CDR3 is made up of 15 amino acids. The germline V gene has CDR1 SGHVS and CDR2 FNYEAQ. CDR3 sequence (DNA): TGTGCCAGCAGCCGACCCACGACAGGGACGGTTGAGCAGTTCTTC. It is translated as CASSRPTTGTVEQFF.

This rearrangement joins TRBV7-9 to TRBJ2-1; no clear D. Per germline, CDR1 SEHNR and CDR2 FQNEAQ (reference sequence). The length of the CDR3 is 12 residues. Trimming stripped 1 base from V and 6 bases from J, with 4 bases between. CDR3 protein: CASSLVANEQFF. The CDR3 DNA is TGTGCCAGCAGCTTAGTAGCCAATGAGCAGTTCTTC.

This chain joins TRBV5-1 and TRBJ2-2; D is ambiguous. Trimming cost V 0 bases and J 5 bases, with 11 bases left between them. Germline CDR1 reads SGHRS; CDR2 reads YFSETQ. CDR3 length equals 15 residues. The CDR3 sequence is CASSLEVDWTGELFF. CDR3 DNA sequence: TGCGCCAGCAGCTTGGAGGTGGATTGGACCGGGGAGCTGTTTTTT.

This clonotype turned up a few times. The CDR3 DNA is TGTGCCAGCGGCCCTAAAAGCACAGATACGCAGTATTTT. Residues: CASGPKSTDTQYF. The chain uses TRBV6-6 and TRBJ2-3, with D hard to call. V lost 8 bases, J lost 0 bases, and 9 bases lay in between. This CDR3 is built from 13 residues. Germline V gene lookup returns CDR1 MNHNY and CDR2 SVGAGI (reference sequence).

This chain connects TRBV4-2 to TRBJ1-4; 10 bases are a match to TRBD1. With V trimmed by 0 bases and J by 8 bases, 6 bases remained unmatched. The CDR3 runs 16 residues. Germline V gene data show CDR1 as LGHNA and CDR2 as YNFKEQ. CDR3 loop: CASSQEMGTGDEKLFF. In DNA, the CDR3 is TGTGCCAGCAGCCAAGAGATGGGGACAGGGGACGAAAAACTGTTTTTT.

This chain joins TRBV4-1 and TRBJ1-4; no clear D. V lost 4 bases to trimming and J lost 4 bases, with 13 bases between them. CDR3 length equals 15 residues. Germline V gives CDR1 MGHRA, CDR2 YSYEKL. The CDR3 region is CASSPPSVINEKLFF. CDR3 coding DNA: TGCGCCAGCAGCCCCCCGTCTGTTATTAATGAAAAACTGTTTTTT.

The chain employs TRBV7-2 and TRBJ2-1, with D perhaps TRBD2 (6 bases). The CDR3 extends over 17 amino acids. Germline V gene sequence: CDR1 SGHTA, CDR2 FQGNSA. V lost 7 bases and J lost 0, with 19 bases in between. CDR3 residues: CASTLPRGESSYNEQFF. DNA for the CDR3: TGTGCCAGCACCCTCCCTCGCGGGGAGAGCTCCTACAATGAGCAGTTCTTC.

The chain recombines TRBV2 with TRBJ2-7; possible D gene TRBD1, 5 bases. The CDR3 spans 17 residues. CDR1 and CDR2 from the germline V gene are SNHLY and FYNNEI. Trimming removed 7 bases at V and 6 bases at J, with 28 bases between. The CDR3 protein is CASKTKTGGPDRVEQYV. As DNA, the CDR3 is TGTGCCAGCAAGACCAAAACAGGCGGCCCGGACCGAGTCGAGCAGTACGTC.

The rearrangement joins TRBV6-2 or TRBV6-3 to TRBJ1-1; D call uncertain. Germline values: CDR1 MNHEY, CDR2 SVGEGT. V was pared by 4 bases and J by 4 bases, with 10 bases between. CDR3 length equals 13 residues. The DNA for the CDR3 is TGTGCCAGCAGTTGGTCGTTCACCACTGAAGCTTTCTTT. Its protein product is CASSWSFTTEAFF.

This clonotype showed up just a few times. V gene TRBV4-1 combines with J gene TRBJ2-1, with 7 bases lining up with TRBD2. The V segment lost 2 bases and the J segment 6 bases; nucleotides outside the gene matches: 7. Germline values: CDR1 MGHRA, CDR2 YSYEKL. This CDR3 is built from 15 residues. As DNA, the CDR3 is TGCGCCAGCAGCCAAACCGGGGGGTGGGTCAATGAGCAGTTCTTC. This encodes CASSQTGGWVNEQFF.

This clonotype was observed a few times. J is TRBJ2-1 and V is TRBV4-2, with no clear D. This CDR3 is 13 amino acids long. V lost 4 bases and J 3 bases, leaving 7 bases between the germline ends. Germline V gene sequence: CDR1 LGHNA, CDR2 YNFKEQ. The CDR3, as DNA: TGTGCCAGCAGCCTCAGTCTCTACAATGAGCAGTTCTTC. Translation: CASSLSLYNEQFF.

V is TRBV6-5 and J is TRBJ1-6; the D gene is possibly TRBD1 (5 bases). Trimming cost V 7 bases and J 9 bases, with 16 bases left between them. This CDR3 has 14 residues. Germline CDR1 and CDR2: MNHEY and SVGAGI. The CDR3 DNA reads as TGTGCCAGCACTTATCTTGGTGGGGGTTCACCCCTCCACTTT. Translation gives CASTYLGGGSPLHF.

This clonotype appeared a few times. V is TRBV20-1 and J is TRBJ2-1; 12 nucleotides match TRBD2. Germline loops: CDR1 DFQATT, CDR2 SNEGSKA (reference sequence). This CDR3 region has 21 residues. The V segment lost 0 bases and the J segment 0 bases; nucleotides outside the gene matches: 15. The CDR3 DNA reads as TGCAGTGCTAGAGATCTCCCGGGGCCTAGCGGGGGGGCTACCTCCTACAATGAGCAGTTCTTC. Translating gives CSARDLPGPSGGATSYNEQFF.

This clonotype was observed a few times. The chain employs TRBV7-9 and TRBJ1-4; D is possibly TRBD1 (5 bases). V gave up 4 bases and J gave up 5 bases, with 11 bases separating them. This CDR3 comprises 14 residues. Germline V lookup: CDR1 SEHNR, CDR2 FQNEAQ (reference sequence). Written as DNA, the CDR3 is TGTGCCAGCAGCTCCCTCGGGGGAAATGAAAAACTGTTTTTT. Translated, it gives CASSSLGGNEKLFF. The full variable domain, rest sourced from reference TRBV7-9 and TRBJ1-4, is DTGVSQNPRHKITKRGQNVTFRCDPISEHNRLYWYRQTLGQGPEFLTYFQNEAQLEKSRLLSDRFSAERPKGSFSTLEIQRTEQGDSAMYLCASSSLGGNEKLFFGSGTQLSVL.